The text below deals with one T cell receptor beta chain. This sample was included in a study of blood T cell repertoires in COVID-19. In the study overall: Samples taken during acute and convalescent COVID-19 were collected in the United States, Italy and Spain. Sources were T cells, B-cell-depleted T cells, or PBMCs; the material itself was cDNA or gDNA.

In germline, CDR1 is SGHRS, CDR2 YFSETQ. V lost 5 bases, J lost 5 bases, and 12 bases lay in between. The CDR3 spans 13 residues. The participants were between about 18 and 100 years old and came from roughly 25 US areas. TCRdb's table, derived via immunoSEQ multiplex PCR, lists solely in-frame clones and lacks some. The data show roughly 200,000 clones, roughly 86% seen once. Sequencing was carried out using PBMCs or T cells enriched from blood (not recorded which). The sequence derives from a man aged 35-49 years with acute COVID-19. The rearrangement links TRBV5-1 to TRBJ2-3; possibly TRBD2 for D (5 bases). For the CDR3, the DNA is TGCGCCAGCAGTGACCCCCGGGGAGATACGCAGTATTTT. Encoded protein: CASSDPRGDTQYF.